The rows below give T cell receptor beta chains drawn from one sample of a study of blood T cell repertoires in COVID-19. Measured with immunoSEQ multiplex PCR; TCRdb has only the in-frame clones, and not every one. The table lists approximately 140,000 clones, roughly 80% of them singletons. The material sequenced was peripheral blood. Every receptor here comes from a human donor in a cohort sampled during active COVID-19. Both conserved end residues are part of each CDR3. Fields, in order: V gene, CDR3 length, D gene, J gene, clone size, CDR3 protein, CDR3 DNA. The D gene is left open where the match is weak. Clone sizes are given selectively: once, few, many, or a class where the clone is expanded.

TRBV30	12	NA	TRBJ1-1	NA	CAWESRGNEAFF	TGTGCCTGGGAATCCAGGGGAAATGAAGCTTTCTTT
TRBV19	13	NA	TRBJ2-3	NA	CASSIVTADTQYF	TGTGCCAGTAGTATAGTAACAGCAGATACGCAGTATTTT
TRBV7-2	16	NA	TRBJ2-5	NA	CASSLGRGPSQETQYF	TGTGCCAGCAGCTTAGGGCGGGGGCCCTCTCAAGAGACCCAGTACTTC
TRBV9	15	NA	TRBJ2-2	NA	CASSTAGRGTGELFF	TGTGCCAGCAGCACCGCGGGACGAGGGACCGGGGAGCTGTTTTTT
TRBV28	13	NA	TRBJ2-5	once	CASSFLRRETQYF	TGTGCCAGCAGTTTTTTGAGGCGGGAGACCCAGTACTTC
TRBV5-4	16	NA	TRBJ2-7	NA	CASSLAIGGLHYEQYF	TGTGCCAGCAGCTTGGCCATTGGAGGGCTCCACTACGAGCAGTACTTC
TRBV7-2	17	TRBD1	TRBJ2-7	few	CASSLTGGAGMTYEQYF	TGTGCCAGCAGCCTGACAGGGGGCGCCGGAATGACCTACGAGCAGTACTTC
TRBV5-4	14	NA	TRBJ1-2	NA	CASSLVGQIYGYTF	TGTGCCAGCAGCTTGGTCGGACAGATATATGGCTACACCTTC
TRBV10-3	13	TRBD1	TRBJ1-5	NA	CAISGQGNQPQHF	TGTGCCATCAGTGGACAGGGGAATCAGCCCCAGCATTTT
TRBV11-3	15	TRBD1	TRBJ2-5	NA	CASSRRQGALETQYF	TGTGCCAGCAGCCGGAGACAGGGGGCTCTAGAGACCCAGTACTTC
TRBV9	15	TRBD1	TRBJ1-1	NA	CASSVPQGTNTEAFF	TGTGCCAGCAGCGTTCCACAGGGGACCAACACTGAAGCTTTCTTT
TRBV14	17	TRBD2	TRBJ2-7	NA	CASSQDYTSGGPYEQYF	TGTGCCAGCAGCCAAGATTATACTAGCGGGGGGCCCTACGAGCAGTACTTC
TRBV28	13	TRBD1	TRBJ2-5	NA	CASRGQGKETQYF	TGTGCCAGCAGAGGACAGGGAAAAGAGACCCAGTACTTC
TRBV2	14	TRBD2	TRBJ2-1	NA	CASQASGGAPQQFF	TGTGCCAGCCAGGCTAGCGGGGGGGCCCCTCAGCAGTTCTTC
TRBV5-6	14	TRBD1	TRBJ1-1	NA	CASTPTGGNTEAFF	TGTGCCAGCACCCCGACAGGGGGGAACACTGAAGCTTTCTTT
TRBV19	15	TRBD1	TRBJ1-2	NA	CASSIDSGTVYGYTF	TGTGCCAGTAGTATAGATTCGGGGACAGTCTATGGCTACACCTTC
TRBV6-1	14	NA	TRBJ1-5	NA	CASSELGTNQPQHF	TGTGCCAGCAGTGAATTGGGCACCAATCAGCCCCAGCATTTT
TRBV7-2	14	TRBD2	TRBJ2-5	once	CASSSGLFQETQYF	TGTGCCAGCAGCTCGGGACTATTTCAAGAGACCCAGTACTTC
TRBV9	15	TRBD2	TRBJ2-5	NA	CASSDYRDYTETQYF	TGTGCCAGCAGCGATTACCGGGACTATACAGAGACCCAGTACTTC
TRBV5-4	15	TRBD2	TRBJ2-1	NA	CASSPGGAVGNEQFF	TGTGCCAGCAGCCCCGGGGGGGCCGTAGGAAATGAGCAGTTCTTC
TRBV6-4	12	TRBD1	TRBJ1-1	NA	CASGNRGVEAFF	TGTGCCAGCGGAAACAGGGGGGTAGAAGCTTTCTTT
TRBV7-2	13	TRBD1	TRBJ1-2	NA	CASTRQGSGGYTF	TGTGCCAGCACGAGACAGGGGTCTGGAGGCTACACCTTC
TRBV12-5	14	NA	TRBJ2-7	NA	CASGFGGAGGEQYF	TGTGCTAGTGGTTTTGGCGGTGCCGGAGGCGAGCAGTACTTC
TRBV4-1	16	TRBD1	TRBJ1-2	once	CASRTGVRNSNYGYTF	TGCGCCAGCAGGACAGGGGTCAGAAATTCCAACTATGGCTACACCTTC
TRBV6-1	13	TRBD1	TRBJ1-5	NA	CASSEAFRGTQHF	TGTGCCAGCAGTGAAGCATTCAGGGGGACCCAGCATTTT
TRBV4-2	17	TRBD1	TRBJ2-4	NA	CASSPGAGQGFGNIQYF	TGTGCCAGCAGCCCGGGCGCGGGACAGGGGTTTGGGAACATTCAGTACTTC
TRBV7-3	14	NA	TRBJ2-3	NA	CASSFSGSTDTQYF	TGTGCCAGCAGCTTTAGCGGTAGCACAGATACGCAGTATTTT
TRBV27	15	NA	TRBJ1-6	NA	CASSFSSSYNSPLHF	TGTGCCAGCAGTTTTTCCAGCTCCTATAATTCACCCCTCCACTTT
TRBV2	11	NA	TRBJ2-7	NA	CAGGFGNEQYF	TGTGCCGGGGGGTTTGGGAACGAGCAGTACTTC
TRBV4-2	17	NA	TRBJ2-3	NA	CASSQGTGGSGTDTQYF	TGTGCCAGCAGCCAAGGGACCGGAGGTAGCGGCACAGATACGCAGTATTTT
TRBV7-3	20	NA	TRBJ1-6	NA	CASSLIPGGRRPTYNSPLHF	TGTGCCAGCAGCCTAATTCCGGGGGGCAGGAGACCGACATATAATTCACCCCTCCACTTT
TRBV7-9	14	NA	TRBJ2-7	NA	CASSLVGDSGQQYF	TGTGCCAGCAGCTTAGTAGGTGACAGTGGGCAGCAGTACTTC
TRBV3-1/TRBV3-2	14	TRBD1	TRBJ1-2	NA	CASSTPGQPRGYTF	TGTGCCAGCAGCACCCCGGGACAGCCTCGTGGCTACACCTTC
TRBV19	15	NA	TRBJ2-3	NA	CASSMGGVKTDTQYF	TGTGCCAGTAGTATGGGCGGGGTGAAGACAGATACGCAGTATTTT
TRBV6-4	18	NA	TRBJ2-3	few	CASSEYGVQGYITDTQYF	TGTGCCAGCAGTGAATACGGTGTCCAGGGTTACATCACAGATACGCAGTATTTT
TRBV6-5	12	NA	TRBJ2-7	few	CASSRQGYEQYF	TGTGCCAGCAGTCGCCAGGGATACGAGCAGTACTTC
TRBV4-1	16	TRBD2	TRBJ2-3	once	CASSQGLAGNTDTQYF	TGCGCCAGCAGCCAGGGACTAGCGGGGAACACAGATACGCAGTATTTT
TRBV3-1/TRBV3-2	14	NA	TRBJ1-5	NA	CASSPGSSNQPQHF	TGTGCCAGCAGCCCAGGGTCGAGCAATCAGCCCCAGCATTTT
TRBV5-6	15	NA	TRBJ2-7	NA	CASSLGLANLEEQYF	TGTGCCAGCAGCTTGGGTCTAGCTAACCTAGAGGAGCAGTACTTC
TRBV30	15	TRBD2	TRBJ2-3	NA	CAWRIYGGLGDTQYF	TGTGCCTGGAGGATCTACGGGGGGTTAGGAGATACGCAGTATTTT
TRBV28	15	TRBD1	TRBJ2-4	few	CASSGGTGGKNIQYF	TGTGCCAGCAGTGGCGGGACAGGGGGCAAAAACATTCAGTACTTC
TRBV7-8	18	TRBD1	TRBJ1-3	NA	CASSLLPDRGLSGNTIYF	TGTGCCAGCAGCTTACTGCCCGACAGGGGGCTGTCCGGAAACACCATATATTTT
TRBV10-2	14	NA	TRBJ1-1	once	CASRGPGGNTEAFF	TGCGCCAGCAGGGGGCCGGGTGGGAACACTGAAGCTTTCTTT
TRBV19	15	TRBD1	TRBJ2-3	many	CASSANRGPRDTQYF	TGTGCCAGTAGTGCTAACAGGGGGCCTAGAGATACGCAGTATTTT
TRBV25-1	14	NA	TRBJ1-2	NA	CASSPQGSGYGYTF	TGTGCCAGCAGTCCTCAGGGTTCGGGCTATGGCTACACCTTC
TRBV15	15	TRBD2	TRBJ2-7	once	CATSREGTSSAEQYF	TGTGCCACCAGCAGAGAAGGGACTAGCTCCGCCGAGCAGTACTTC
TRBV6-5	15	NA	TRBJ1-6	NA	CASRSDRRFNSPLHF	TGTGCCAGCAGAAGCGACAGACGCTTTAATTCACCCCTCCACTTT
TRBV6-6	15	NA	TRBJ2-5	NA	CASSSGLPRQETQYF	TGTGCCAGCAGTTCAGGACTCCCCCGGCAAGAGACCCAGTACTTC
TRBV4-1	16	TRBD2	TRBJ2-1	NA	CASSQDVAGVYNEQFF	TGCGCCAGCAGCCAAGATGTAGCGGGGGTATACAATGAGCAGTTCTTC
TRBV28	15	TRBD1	TRBJ1-5	NA	CASSLPTGGNQPQHF	TGTGCCAGCAGTTTACCGACAGGGGGTAATCAGCCCCAGCATTTT
TRBV4-1	14	TRBD1	TRBJ1-5	once	CASSLESGGQPQHF	TGCGCCAGCAGCCTCGAATCAGGGGGCCAGCCCCAGCATTTT
TRBV29-1	12	NA	TRBJ2-1	NA	CSILTAYNEQFF	TGCAGCATACTGACAGCATACAATGAGCAGTTCTTC
TRBV21-1	11	NA	TRBJ2-7	NA	CASEPNYEQYF	TGTGCCTCGGAGCCTAACTACGAGCAGTACTTC
TRBV19	15	NA	TRBJ1-2	NA	CASSIATGGPYGYTF	TGTGCCAGTAGTATAGCCACGGGGGGACCCTATGGCTACACCTTC
TRBV11-2	13	NA	TRBJ1-1	NA	CASSFRRDTEAFF	TGTGCCAGCAGCTTCCGACGGGACACTGAAGCTTTCTTT